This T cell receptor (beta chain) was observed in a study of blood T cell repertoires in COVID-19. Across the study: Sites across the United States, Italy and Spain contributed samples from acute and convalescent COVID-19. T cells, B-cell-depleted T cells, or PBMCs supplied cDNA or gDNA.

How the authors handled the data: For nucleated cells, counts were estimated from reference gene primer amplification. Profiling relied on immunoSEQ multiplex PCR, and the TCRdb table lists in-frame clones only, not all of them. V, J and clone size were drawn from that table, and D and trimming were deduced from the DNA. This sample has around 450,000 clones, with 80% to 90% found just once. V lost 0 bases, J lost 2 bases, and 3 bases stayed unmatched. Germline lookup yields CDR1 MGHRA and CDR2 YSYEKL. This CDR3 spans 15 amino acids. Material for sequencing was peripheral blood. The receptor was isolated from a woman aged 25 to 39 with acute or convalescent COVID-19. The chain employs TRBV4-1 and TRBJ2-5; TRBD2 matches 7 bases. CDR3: CASSQDAGGQETQYF. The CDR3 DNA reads TGCGCCAGCAGCCAAGATGCCGGGGGGCAAGAGACCCAGTACTTC.